Below, 14 T cell receptor beta chains from the same sample are listed, as sequenced in a study of shared clonotypes between healthy human individuals. The repertoire was sequenced with immunoSEQ multiplex PCR; TCRdb's copy has only in-frame clones and lacks some. Here the sample spans some 1.5 million clones, 98% being singletons. Sequencing was performed on naive CD4+ T cells sorted from blood. Regarding subset: CD45RA+ positively selected. All receptors derive from a man aged 25 to 40 in good health.

This rearrangement joins TRBV6-5 to TRBJ2-7; weak D call: TRBD2 (5 bases). V lost 4 bases, J lost 2 bases, and 12 bases lay in between. The germline V gene has CDR1 MNHEY and CDR2 SVGAGI. CDR3 length equals 14 residues. The CDR3, as DNA: TGTGCCAGCAGTTCTCGTTCAGCGGCCTACGAGCAGTACTTC. Its translation: CASSSRSAAYEQYF.

The chain couples TRBV18 to TRBJ2-7, with D uncertain. The CDR3 length is 12 residues. Trimming removed 5 bases at V and 3 bases at J, with 8 bases between. Germline CDR1 reads KGHSH; CDR2 reads LQKENI. For the CDR3, the DNA is TGTGCCAGCTCATTCCCCCACTACGAGCAGTACTTC. Its translation: CASSFPHYEQYF.

The rearrangement links TRBV2 to TRBJ1-2, with 7 positions matching TRBD1. The CDR3 is made up of 13 amino acids. In germline, CDR1 is SNHLY, CDR2 FYNNEI. V dropped 6 bases and J dropped 8; count of bases not matched to a gene: 9. In nucleotides, the CDR3 is TGTGCCAGCAGCGACAGGGTATTGTCAGGCTACACCTTC. Its translation: CASSDRVLSGYTF. The entire variable domain, with the rest obtained from reference TRBV2 and TRBJ1-2, is as follows: EPEVTQTPSHQVTQMGQEVILRCVPISNHLYFYWYRQILGQKVEFLVSFYNNEISEKSEIFDDQFSVERPDGSNFTLKIRSTKLEDSAMYFCASSDRVLSGYTFGSGTRLTVV.

The chain employs TRBV23-1 and TRBJ1-1, with a possible D match to TRBD1 (6 bases). TRBV23-1 is an open reading frame whose function is uncertain. There are 17 residues in the CDR3. V lost 0 bases and J 3 bases, leaving 17 bases between the germline ends. CDR3 sequence (DNA): TGCGCCAGCAGTCAATCGGAAAGGACAGTTTTAGACACTGAAGCTTTCTTT. Its protein product is CASSQSERTVLDTEAFF.

V usage is TRBV7-6 and J usage is TRBJ1-2; tentatively, D is TRBD1 (6 bases). Trimming shortened V by 5 bases and J by 0 bases, and 10 bases separated the two germline ends. The germline CDR1 and CDR2 sequences are SGHVS and FNYEAQ. The CDR3 length is 14 residues. CDR3 nucleotide sequence: TGTGCCAGCAGCCCGGACAGTTCTAACTATGGCTACACCTTC. It encodes CASSPDSSNYGYTF. Full variable domain (outside the CDR3, taken from reference TRBV7-6 and TRBJ1-2): GAGVSQSPRYKVTKRGQDVALRCDPISGHVSLYWYRQALGQGPEFLTYFNYEAQQDKSGLPNDRFSAERPEGSISTLTIQRTEQRDSAMYRCASSPDSSNYGYTFGSGTRLTVV.

The J gene is TRBJ2-7, the V gene TRBV18, with D hard to call. CDR3 length: 14 amino acids. Germline assignment: CDR1 KGHSH and CDR2 LQKENI. The V gene lost 3 bases and the J gene lost 0 bases, with 9 bases spanning the gap. CDR3 nucleotide sequence: TGTGCCAGCTCACCGTACCGGGCCTCCTACGAGCAGTACTTC. Its translation is CASSPYRASYEQYF.

This chain links TRBV7-8 with TRBJ2-7; 9 nucleotides match TRBD1. This CDR3 spans 15 amino acids. CDR1 and CDR2 from the germline V gene are SGHVS and FQNEAQ. Trimming removed 5 bases from V and 2 bases from J; junction bases left unmatched: 7. The CDR3 DNA is TGTGCCAGCAGCATCGGGACAGGGACGACCTACGAGCAGTACTTC. Protein sequence: CASSIGTGTTYEQYF.

The rearrangement uses TRBV11-3 and TRBJ1-1; D remains ambiguous. CDR1 is SGHNT, CDR2 YENEEA, per germline. The CDR3 has 15 residues. V gave up 4 bases and J gave up 2 bases, with 14 bases separating them. The CDR3 DNA reads TGTGCCAGCAGCTGGTTTGACACACCCAACACTGAAGCTTTCTTT. Translation gives CASSWFDTPNTEAFF.

In nucleotides, the CDR3 is TGTGCCAGCAGCAACAGTCTCCCCACGTTCTATGGCTACACCTTC. Its protein is CASSNSLPTFYGYTF. The chain joins TRBV5-8 to TRBJ1-2; D is uncertain. Germline loops: CDR1 SGHTS, CDR2 YDEGEE. The V end lost 4 bases, the J end lost 4 bases, and 17 bases lay between the germline ends. The CDR3 consists of 15 residues.

The chain couples TRBV7-8 to TRBJ2-7, with TRBD1 identical over 10 bases. The V and J ends lost 1 base and 3 bases, in that order; junction bases with no gene match: 3. This CDR3 has 15 residues. The germline V gene has CDR1 SGHVS and CDR2 FQNEAQ. CDR3 bases: TGTGCCAGCAGCTTAGGACAGGGGGCCGTCTACGAGCAGTACTTC. Amino acid sequence: CASSLGQGAVYEQYF.

This chain uses TRBV7-9 with TRBJ2-5, with D uncertain. The germline V gene encodes CDR1 SEHNR and CDR2 FQNEAQ (reference sequence). V was clipped by 5 bases and J by 2 bases, with 9 bases between them. This CDR3 contains 13 residues. CDR3 loop: CASSRQVQETQYF. The CDR3 bases are TGTGCCAGCAGCCGACAAGTACAAGAGACCCAGTACTTC.

V usage is TRBV29-1 and J usage is TRBJ1-1, with D maybe TRBD1 (5 bases). Germline assignment: CDR1 SQVTM and CDR2 ANQGSEA. CDR3 length equals 10 residues. The CDR3 loop is CGGVNTEAFF. The CDR3 DNA reads as TGCGGGGGAGTCAACACTGAAGCTTTCTTT.

The chain has TRBV18 and TRBJ1-1; weak D call: TRBD1 (6 bases). Germline V gene lookup returns CDR1 KGHSH and CDR2 LQKENI. V lost 6 bases and J lost 3, with 17 bases in between. This CDR3 is 15 amino acids long. CDR3 sequence reads: CASSRETGGDTEAFF. In DNA form, the CDR3 reads TGTGCCAGCTCCCGGGAGACAGGAGGGGACACTGAAGCTTTCTTT.

The CDR3 is CASSVETTTGAFF. CDR3 nucleotide sequence: TGTGCCAGCAGCGTAGAGACTACCACCGGAGCTTTCTTT. The chain has TRBV9 and TRBJ1-1; D unresolved. Deletions cut 0 bases from V and 10 bases from J, with 13 bases between. Germline V gene data show CDR1 as SGDLS and CDR2 as YYNGEE. The CDR3 has 13 amino acids.